Sequencing of this T cell receptor beta chain was carried out in a study of T cells after somatic rescue of genetic block. TCRdb keeps only in-frame clones here, not all; method: immunoSEQ multiplex PCR. The data show 70,000 to 95,000 clones, about nine tenths seen once. The V gene end was trimmed by 0 bases and the J gene end by 10 bases; junction bases not matched to a gene: 6. CDR1 is SGDLS, CDR2 YYNGEE, per germline. This CDR3 is 15 amino acids long. Sequencing input: peripheral blood mononuclear cells (PBMCs). The V and J genes are TRBV9 and TRBJ1-4; 10 bases are shared with TRBD1. The sequence was obtained from a woman aged 18-29 years. CDR3 residues: CASSVVGTGASKLFF. CDR3 DNA sequence: TGTGCCAGCAGCGTAGTGGGGACAGGGGCTTCAAAACTGTTTTTT.